This TCR beta chain was found in a study of CD8 T cells in Susac syndrome (dated 2019 in TCRdb). Some background on the complete study: Repertoire sequencing was used to test whether CD8+ T cell activation and differentiation in Susac syndrome was antigen driven.

Peripheral blood CD8+ and CD4+ T cells from healthy donors, Susac syndrome patients and multiple sclerosis patients were profiled using high-throughput TCR beta sequencing. Healthy donors were included as age- and sex-matched controls. Bulk CD8+ and CD4+ T cells were purified magnetically by negative isolation, whereas CD8+ TEMRA cells were enriched by FACS. Blood was collected in EDTA tubes and processed within 24 hours, with PBMCs isolated through density gradient centrifugation. PBMCs intended for TCR sequencing were cryopreserved in liquid nitrogen and thawed later in a water bath at 37 degrees C. The sorted or isolated CD4+, CD8+ and CD8+ TEMRA cells reached a purity of at least 90%. RNA was extracted using the RNeasy kit, and about 0.45 to 1 ug of the RNA was reverse transcribed with random hexamers. The immunoSEQ multiplex PCR assay, which covers 54 Vbeta and 13 Jbeta segments, was used to amplify TCR beta CDR3 regions. PCR amplification bias was corrected by using a synthetic template baseline for primer optimization and computational correction. Concerning the study's data processing: Reads were annotated to V, D and J genes according to IMGT and were analyzed with immunoSEQ Analyzer, with only productive sequences retained. To calculate clonality, Shannon entropy was normalized by log2 of the number of productive unique sequences and then subtracted from one. Public and private clones were assessed among the 100 most prevalent clones of each patient and control. Clones were defined as Susac-specific if absent from the healthy and MS cohorts, from around 1,000 published viral clones and from other ImmuneACCESS disease sequences. TCRdb itself trimmed the public reads at Q25 with fastp, ran MiXCR and retained productive beta chains. Rows with one shared CDR3 protein collapse into an entry with the most common genes and DNA. The V and J calls follow TCRdb's processing rather than the paper's. Counted in this sample were 100,000 to 150,000 distinct CDR3 sequences; about 93% of them appeared once. Roughly 0.087% of the sample goes to the ten largest clones.

The CDR3 spans 16 residues, from the cysteine through the phenylalanine. Only the CDR3 DNA stays, 48 bases, in frame from base 1. Ends trimmed: V by 5 bases, J by 4 bases; bases unmatched to a gene: 9. The germline V gene (reference sequence) sets CDR1 to LGHDT and CDR2 to YNNKEL. In the case of this clonotype: Its antigen remains undetermined. No base qualities exist here, and no much larger clone lies one base off it.

What the study reported, not specific to this receptor: The TCR sequencing and HLA analysis was acknowledged to have included a relatively small number of individuals.

The clonotype originates from a human donor in good health. Recombination connected TRBV3-1 to TRBJ2-1; TRBD2 lines up with 9 middle nucleotides. The source material was CD4+ T cells from PBMCs. The nucleotides read TGTGCCAGCAGCAAACAAACTAGCGGGTTTTACAATGAGCAGTTCTTC. This sequence encodes CASSKQTSGFYNEQFF.